Listed here is a single T cell receptor (beta chain). Its recognized antigen is unknown. No much larger clonotype is one base removed from it; base qualities were not supplied. Each donor gave one peripheral blood draw, averaging approximately 120 mL, which was collected into heparinised tubes. Using a panel that included CD45RO, CCR7, CD25, CD127, CD95 and CD27, naive, central memory, regulatory and stem cell-like memory CD4+ T cells were sorted on a BD FACSAria II. Every sorted population had a purity above 98%. PBMCs were separated immediately by Lymphoprep density gradient centrifugation and were stained directly, without being cultured. So that batch effects would be minimized, each experiment stained and sorted samples in pairs, pairing one healthy donor with one patient. This entry belongs to a study of beta chain features in type 1 diabetes (dated by TCRdb to about 2018). For the wider study: Mean age, gender distribution, total cell number and subset yield were not different between patients and healthy donors. In the study, TCRB repertoires of sorted circulating CD4+ T cell subsets from recently diagnosed type 1 diabetes patients were compared with those of matched healthy donors. Regulatory and stem cell-like memory subsets were obtained from only 8 patients and roughly 8 healthy donors, while naive and central memory subsets were obtained from all 30 or so donors. A total of roughly 100 million sorted cells were examined across all samples, and the number of cells per subset was strongly correlated with RNA yield.

All of the isolated RNA was reverse transcribed with the High Capacity cDNA Reverse Transcription Kit, so expressed TCRB transcripts were sequenced. Deep immunoSEQ sequencing was applied to naive, central memory and regulatory T cell samples, giving an average of about 3.4 million total reads per sample. After sorted cells were lysed in RLT buffer, RNA was extracted with DNase-treated RNeasy Micro or Mini kits, with the choice depending on cell number. To prevent cross-contamination, every cell subset was processed on its own, while patient and healthy donor samples were processed together. The immunoSEQ multiplex PCR was used to amplify TCRB sequences from cDNA, generating 87-bp fragments that spanned the CDR3 region. The amplicons were sequenced using the Illumina HiSeq platform. In the paper's pipeline: Synthetic template baselines were used to correct PCR bias computationally, reads within Hamming distance 2 were collapsed together, and singletons that could not be merged were discarded. By aligning reads against IMGT, V, D and J genes, CDR3 length, and insertions or deletions at six rearrangement sites were assigned. Within each subset, clonotype counts were normalized to the number of sorted cells before true diversity and Gini coefficients were calculated with the tcR R package. Repertoire sharing was quantified using the overlap coefficient calculated on TCRB nucleotide sequences. In its TCRdb copy, this immuneACCESS table keeps in-frame sequences only and misses some clones. Where compared with another copy, unresolved V genes explain less than half of these, and the others have no known cause. V and J calls and clone size are those listed in that table; D and trimming were worked out from the DNA. The sample table records about 140,000 clones; roughly 9.7% of these occur just once. The ten largest clones capture about 0.6% of the sample.

General conclusions and limits of the study: In all four CD4+ subsets, TCRB CDR3 length was moderately but significantly shorter in type 1 diabetes patients. Because cDNA was sequenced instead of genomic DNA, activated cells with high expression could be over-represented, although the groups did not differ in activation or CD3 levels. Fewer insertions and more nucleotide deletions at VDJ recombination sites were observed in patients with type 1 diabetes, implying thymic rearrangement abnormalities. Naive, central memory and regulatory TCRB repertoires appeared to be more similar among patients than among healthy donors. Because the HLA sub-analyses included only small numbers of individuals, any influence of HLA type on TCRB rearrangement was left unresolved. Shorter templates might be favored by PCR, yet because patient and control samples were amplified and corrected together, any such skew would affect both groups equally.

V lost 5 bases and J lost 3 bases; the stretch between them is 10 bases long. Spanning cysteine to phenylalanine, the CDR3 consists of 14 amino acids. Only the CDR3 DNA is retained, 42 bases long and in frame from the first base. CDR1 SNHLY and CDR2 FYNNEI were looked up in the germline V gene. The source is a woman aged 40 to 50 in good health. Sequenced input: central memory CD4+ T cells from blood. The chain uses TRBV2 and TRBJ1-4, and the D gene may be TRBD1, 6 bases matching. The bases are TGTGCCAGCAGTTCTCAGGGGTCTAATGAAAAACTGTTTTTT. Its product reads: CASSSQGSNEKLFF.